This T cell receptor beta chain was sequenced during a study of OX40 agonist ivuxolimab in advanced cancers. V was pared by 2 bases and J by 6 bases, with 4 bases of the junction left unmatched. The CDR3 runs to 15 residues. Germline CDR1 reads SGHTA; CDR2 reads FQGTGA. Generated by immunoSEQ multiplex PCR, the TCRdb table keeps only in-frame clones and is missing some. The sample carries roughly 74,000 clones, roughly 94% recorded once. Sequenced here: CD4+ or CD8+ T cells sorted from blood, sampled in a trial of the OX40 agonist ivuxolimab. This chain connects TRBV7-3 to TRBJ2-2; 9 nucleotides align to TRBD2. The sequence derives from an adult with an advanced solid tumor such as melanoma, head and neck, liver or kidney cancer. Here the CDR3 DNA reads TGTGCCAGCAGCTTAGCGGGAGGGCTGGCCGGGGAGCTGTTTTTT. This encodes CASSLAGGLAGELFF. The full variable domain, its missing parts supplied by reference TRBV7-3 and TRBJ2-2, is GAGVSQTPSNKVTEKGKYVELRCDPISGHTALYWYRQSLGQGPEFLIYFQGTGAADDSGLPNDRFFAVRPEGSVSTLKIQRTERGDSAVYLCASSLAGGLAGELFFGEGSRLTVL.